These 10 T cell receptor beta chains came from one sample sequenced in a study of control samples from healthy donors and cancer patients. Method: immunoSEQ multiplex PCR; TCRdb's copy keeps in-frame clones and lacks some. The repertoire holds about 140,000 clones, with around 90% as singletons. The sample comprised blood. The receptors shown here come from a man in his thirties or forties in good health.

This clone appeared a single time. The chain combines TRBV7-2 with TRBJ2-7; D is perhaps TRBD1 (6 bases). Trimming took 5 bases from V and 2 from J, leaving 10 bases between them. The CDR3 is made up of 13 amino acids. Germline V CDR1 and CDR2: SGHTA, FQGNSA. CDR3 nucleotide sequence: TGTGCCAGCAGCAACAGGGCAACCTACGAGCAGTACTTC. This sequence encodes CASSNRATYEQYF.

The V call is TRBV28, the J call TRBJ1-6; possibly TRBD1 for D (5 bases). In germline, CDR1 is MDHEN, CDR2 SYDVKM. The CDR3 consists of 13 residues. Trimming cost V 5 bases and J 9 bases, with 11 bases left between them. The CDR3 loop is CASSNRQLSPLHF. The CDR3, as DNA: TGTGCCAGCAGTAATCGACAGCTTTCACCCCTCCACTTT.

This rearrangement joins TRBV30 to TRBJ2-7; no definite D call. This CDR3 has 12 residues. Germline V gene sequence: CDR1 GTSNPN, CDR2 SVGIG (reference sequence). Trimming removed 2 bases at V and 4 bases at J, with 9 bases between. The chain's CDR3 is CAWSIQRYEQYF. CDR3 nucleotides: TGTGCCTGGAGTATACAGAGATACGAGCAGTACTTC.

This chain links TRBV28 with TRBJ1-5; 7 bases map to TRBD1. The CDR3 sequence is 15 residues long. Losses at the gene ends were 9 bases for V and 2 bases for J; bases not matched to a gene: 10. Germline CDR1 and CDR2: MDHEN and SYDVKM. The CDR3 nucleotides read TGTGCCAGTGCCAAGACAGGGTATGGCAATCAGCCCCAGCATTTT. Encoded protein: CASAKTGYGNQPQHF.

This clone was seen a single time. The CDR3 sequence is CASSQVYQGNTEAFF. The CDR3 region has the DNA TGTGCCAGCAGCCAAGTTTACCAGGGGAACACTGAAGCTTTCTTT. This chain uses TRBV4-2 with TRBJ1-1; a weak D match, TRBD1 (5 bases). CDR3 length: 15 amino acids. In germline, CDR1 is LGHNA, CDR2 YNFKEQ. Trimming stripped 1 base from V and 1 base from J, with 10 bases between.

This chain joins TRBV18 and TRBJ2-4, with a tentative D call TRBD2 (6 bases). This CDR3 spans 16 amino acids. Trimming took 8 bases from V and 3 from J, leaving 20 bases between them. Germline V gene sequence: CDR1 KGHSH, CDR2 LQKENI. CDR3 sequence (DNA): TGTGCCAGCCGCGGGACCAAGTGGGGGAACAAAAACATTCAGTACTTC. Translated, it gives CASRGTKWGNKNIQYF.

The chain employs TRBV30 and TRBJ1-4; no definite D call. The CDR3 loop spans 14 amino acids. In germline, CDR1 is GTSNPN, CDR2 SVGIG (reference sequence). V was pared by 3 bases and J by 5 bases, with 13 bases between. The CDR3 here is CAWSVGPSNEKLFF. The CDR3 DNA is TGTGCCTGGAGCGTCGGTCCCTCAAATGAAAAACTGTTTTTT.

This sequence joins TRBV7-9 and TRBJ1-3; D is perhaps TRBD1 (6 bases). This CDR3 comprises 16 residues. CDR1 and CDR2 from the germline V gene are SEHNR and FQNEAQ (reference sequence). The ends were cut back, 1 base at V and 2 bases at J, with 12 bases in the middle. CDR3 nucleotides: TGTGCCAGCAGCTTAGTCCGGGGGGCCCCTGGAAACACCATATATTTT. Amino acids: CASSLVRGAPGNTIYF.

The chain combines TRBV29-1 with TRBJ1-6; 10 nucleotides align to TRBD1. Germline V gene lookup returns CDR1 SQVTM and CDR2 ANQGSEA. V was pared by 4 bases and J by 9 bases, with 3 bases of the junction left unmatched. The CDR3 has 13 residues. CDR3 coding DNA: TGCAGCGTTGCCCGGGACAGGGGTTCACCCCTCCACTTT. Protein sequence: CSVARDRGSPLHF.

The chain has TRBV10-3 and TRBJ2-7; 7 positions match TRBD1. The V gene end was trimmed by 5 bases and the J gene end by 3 bases; junction bases not matched to a gene: 7. CDR3 size: 14 residues. Germline V gives CDR1 ENHRY, CDR2 SYGVKD. CDR3 DNA sequence: TGTGCCATCAGTCGACAGGGAGTCGGCTACGAGCAGTACTTC. As protein: CAISRQGVGYEQYF.